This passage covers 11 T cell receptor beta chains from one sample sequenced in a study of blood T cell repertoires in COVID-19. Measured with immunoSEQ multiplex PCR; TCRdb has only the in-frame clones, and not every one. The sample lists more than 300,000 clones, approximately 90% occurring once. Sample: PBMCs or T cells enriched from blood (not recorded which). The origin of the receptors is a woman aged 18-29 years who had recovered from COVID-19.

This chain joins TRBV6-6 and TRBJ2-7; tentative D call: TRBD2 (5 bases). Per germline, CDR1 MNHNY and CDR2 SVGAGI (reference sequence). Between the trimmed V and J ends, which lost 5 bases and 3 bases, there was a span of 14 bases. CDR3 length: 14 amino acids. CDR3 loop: CASSRRAANYEQYF. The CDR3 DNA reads TGTGCCAGCAGTCGGCGGGCAGCAAACTACGAGCAGTACTTC.

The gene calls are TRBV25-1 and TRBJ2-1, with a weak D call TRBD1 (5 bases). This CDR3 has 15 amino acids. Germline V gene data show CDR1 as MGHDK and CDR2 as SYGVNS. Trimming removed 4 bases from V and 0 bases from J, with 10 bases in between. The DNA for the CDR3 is TGTGCCAGCAGTGGGGGCCGGAGCTCCTACAATGAGCAGTTCTTC. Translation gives CASSGGRSSYNEQFF. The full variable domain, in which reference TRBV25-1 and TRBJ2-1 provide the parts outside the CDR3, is EADIYQTPRYLVIGTGKKITLECSQTMGHDKMYWYQQDPGMELHLIHYSYGVNSTEKGDLSSESTVSRIRTEHFPLTLESARPSHTSQYLCASSGGRSSYNEQFFGPGTRLTVL.

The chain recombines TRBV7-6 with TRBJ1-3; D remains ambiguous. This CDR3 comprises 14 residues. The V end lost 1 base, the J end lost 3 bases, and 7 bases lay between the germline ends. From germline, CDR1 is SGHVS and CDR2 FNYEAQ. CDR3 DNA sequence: TGTGCCAGCAGCTTAGAAGTGAGTGGAAACACCATATATTTT. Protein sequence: CASSLEVSGNTIYF.

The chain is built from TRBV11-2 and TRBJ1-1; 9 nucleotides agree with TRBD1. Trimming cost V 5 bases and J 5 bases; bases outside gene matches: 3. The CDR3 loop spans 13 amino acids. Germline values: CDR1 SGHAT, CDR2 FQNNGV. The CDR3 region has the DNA TGTGCCAGCAGCATACAGGGGGCGACTGAAGCTTTCTTT. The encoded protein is CASSIQGATEAFF.

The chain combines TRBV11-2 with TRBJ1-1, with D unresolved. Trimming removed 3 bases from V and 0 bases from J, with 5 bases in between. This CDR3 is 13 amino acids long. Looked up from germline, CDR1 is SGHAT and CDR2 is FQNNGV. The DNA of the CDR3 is TGTGCCAGCAGCTTTGCGTTGAACACTGAAGCTTTCTTT. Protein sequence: CASSFALNTEAFF.

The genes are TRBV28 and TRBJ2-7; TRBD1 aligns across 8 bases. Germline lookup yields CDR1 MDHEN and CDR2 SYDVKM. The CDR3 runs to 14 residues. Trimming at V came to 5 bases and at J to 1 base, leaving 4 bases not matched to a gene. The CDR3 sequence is CASSPGGKSYEQYF. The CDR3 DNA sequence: TGTGCCAGCAGTCCAGGGGGCAAATCCTACGAGCAGTACTTC.

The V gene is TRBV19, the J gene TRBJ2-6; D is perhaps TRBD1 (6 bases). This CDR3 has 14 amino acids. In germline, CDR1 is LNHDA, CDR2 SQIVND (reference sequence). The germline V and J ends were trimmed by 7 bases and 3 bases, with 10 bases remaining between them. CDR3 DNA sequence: TGTGCCAGTACCCCAGGGGTTGGGGCCAACGTCCTGACTTTC. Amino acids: CASTPGVGANVLTF.

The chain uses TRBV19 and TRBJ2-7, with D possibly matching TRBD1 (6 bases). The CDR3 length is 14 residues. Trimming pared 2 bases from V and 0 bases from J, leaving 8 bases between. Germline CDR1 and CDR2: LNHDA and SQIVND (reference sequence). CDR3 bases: TGTGCCAGTAGTATACAGACAGGCTCCTACGAGCAGTACTTC. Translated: CASSIQTGSYEQYF. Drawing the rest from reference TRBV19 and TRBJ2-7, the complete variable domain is DGGITQSPKYLFRKEGQNVTLSCEQNLNHDAMYWYRQDPGQGLRLIYYSQIVNDFQKGDIAEGYSVSREKKESFPLTVTSAQKNPTAFYLCASSIQTGSYEQYFGPGTRLTVT.

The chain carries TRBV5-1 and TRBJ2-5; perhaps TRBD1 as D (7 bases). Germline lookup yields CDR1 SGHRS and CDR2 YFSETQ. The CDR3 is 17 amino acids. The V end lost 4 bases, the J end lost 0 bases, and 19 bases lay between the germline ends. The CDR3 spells CASSPGVGQKYQETQYF. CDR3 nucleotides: TGCGCCAGCAGCCCGGGGGTGGGACAGAAGTACCAAGAGACCCAGTACTTC.

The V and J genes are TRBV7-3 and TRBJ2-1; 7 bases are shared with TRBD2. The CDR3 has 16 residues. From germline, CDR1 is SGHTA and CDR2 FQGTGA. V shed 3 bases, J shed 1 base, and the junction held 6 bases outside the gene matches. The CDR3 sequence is CASSFAGAGSYNEQFF. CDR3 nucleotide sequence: TGTGCCAGCAGCTTCGCGGGAGCGGGGTCCTACAATGAGCAGTTCTTC.

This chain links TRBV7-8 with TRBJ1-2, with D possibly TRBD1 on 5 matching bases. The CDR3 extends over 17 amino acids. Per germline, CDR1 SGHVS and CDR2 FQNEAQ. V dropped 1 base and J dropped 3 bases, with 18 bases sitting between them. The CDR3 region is CASSLELGGVRDYGYTF. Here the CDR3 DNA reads TGTGCCAGCAGCTTAGAGTTGGGGGGGGTGCGGGACTATGGCTACACCTTC.